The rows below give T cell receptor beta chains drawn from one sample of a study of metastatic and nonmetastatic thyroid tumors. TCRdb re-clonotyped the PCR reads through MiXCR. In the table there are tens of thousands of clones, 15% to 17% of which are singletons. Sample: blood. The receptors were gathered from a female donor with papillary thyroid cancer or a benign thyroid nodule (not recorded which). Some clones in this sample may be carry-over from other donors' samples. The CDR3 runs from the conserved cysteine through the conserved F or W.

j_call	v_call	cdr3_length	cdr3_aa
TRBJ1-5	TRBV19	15	CASSSIGSGNQPQHF
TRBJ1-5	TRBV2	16	CASSEALTGTKQPQHF
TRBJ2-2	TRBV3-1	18	CASSQDPKWTMNTGELFF
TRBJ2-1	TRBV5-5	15	CASRPTSGRANEQFF
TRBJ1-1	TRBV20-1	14	CSANTGTGITEAFF
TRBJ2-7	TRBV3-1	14	CASSQGTGSYEQYF
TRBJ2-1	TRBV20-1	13	CSADTGHYNEQFF
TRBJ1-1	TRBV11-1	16	CASSYKSTGLATEAFF
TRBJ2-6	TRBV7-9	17	CASSYRLGGGGANVLTF
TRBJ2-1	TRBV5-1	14	CASRPEGIDNEQFF
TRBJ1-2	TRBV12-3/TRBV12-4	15	CASSFGAGTNYGYTF
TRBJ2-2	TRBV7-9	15	CASSSWTENTGEMFF
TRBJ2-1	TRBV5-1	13	CASSLNTGGWWFF
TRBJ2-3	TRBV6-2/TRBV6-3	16	CASSYMVTGDTDTQYF
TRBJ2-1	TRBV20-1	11	CSPTNVNEQFF
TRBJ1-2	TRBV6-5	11	CASSNSRIYTF
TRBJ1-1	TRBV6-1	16	CASRRTGHVLHTEAFF
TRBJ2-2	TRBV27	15	CASKKAGGPNGELFF
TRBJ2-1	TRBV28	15	CASSLAGGPYNEQFF
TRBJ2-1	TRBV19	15	CATSTSGGPFFEQFF
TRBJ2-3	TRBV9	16	CASSAGVSDLTDTQYF
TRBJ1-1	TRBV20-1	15	CSAREALLATHEAFF
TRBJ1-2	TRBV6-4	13	CASSDGDNYGYTF
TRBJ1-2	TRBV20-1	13	CSAQRGGNYGYTF
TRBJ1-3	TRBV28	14	CASSSGFLSGTIYF
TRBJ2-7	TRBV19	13	CASSILPGNEQYF
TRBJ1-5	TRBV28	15	CASSLSHGGNQPQHF